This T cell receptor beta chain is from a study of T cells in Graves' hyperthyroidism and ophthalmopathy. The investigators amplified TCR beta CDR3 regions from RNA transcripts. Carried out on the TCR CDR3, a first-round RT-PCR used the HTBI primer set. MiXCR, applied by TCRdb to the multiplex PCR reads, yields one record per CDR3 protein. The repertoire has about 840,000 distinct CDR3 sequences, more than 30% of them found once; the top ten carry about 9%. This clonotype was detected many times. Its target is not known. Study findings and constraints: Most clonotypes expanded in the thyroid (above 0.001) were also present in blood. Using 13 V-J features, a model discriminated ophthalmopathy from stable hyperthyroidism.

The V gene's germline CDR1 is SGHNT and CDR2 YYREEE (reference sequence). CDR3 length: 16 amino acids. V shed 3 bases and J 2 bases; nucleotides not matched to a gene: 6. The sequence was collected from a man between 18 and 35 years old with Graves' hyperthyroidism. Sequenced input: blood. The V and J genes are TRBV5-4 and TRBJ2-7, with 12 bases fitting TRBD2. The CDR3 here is CASSWTLAGGTYEQYF. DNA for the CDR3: TGTGCCAGCAGCTGGACTCTAGCGGGAGGGACCTACGAGCAGTACTTC. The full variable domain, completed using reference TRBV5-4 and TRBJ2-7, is ETGVTQSPTHLIKTRGQQVTLRCSSQSGHNTVSWYQQALGQGPQFIFQYYREEENGRGNFPPRFSGLQFPNYSSELNVNALELDDSALYLCASSWTLAGGTYEQYFGPGTRLTVT.